One and the same sample provided the 7 T cell receptor beta chains below, sequenced in a study of control samples from healthy donors and cancer patients. Data came from immunoSEQ multiplex PCR; TCRdb stores just in-frame clones and leaves some out. The sample includes fewer than 150,000 clones, around 90% of them seen just once. The material sequenced was blood. The receptors were sampled from a man aged 18 to 35 in good health.

This clone was counted once. The V call is TRBV5-6, the J call TRBJ1-4, with unresolved D. The length of the CDR3 is 14 residues. Deletions cut 3 bases from V and 3 bases from J, with 9 bases between. Per the germline V gene, CDR1 is SGHDT and CDR2 is YYEEEE. This chain's CDR3 is CASSSPGPNEKLFF. Here the CDR3 DNA reads TGTGCCAGCAGCTCACCGGGCCCTAATGAAAAACTGTTTTTT.

This chain links TRBV18 with TRBJ2-7; D is perhaps TRBD1 or TRBD2 (5 bases each). CDR3 size: 11 residues. Per the germline V gene, CDR1 is KGHSH and CDR2 is LQKENI. Trimming removed 2 bases from V and 7 bases from J, with 6 bases in between. CDR3 nucleotides: TGTGCCAGCTCACCAGAGGGGGAGCAGTACTTC. Protein product: CASSPEGEQYF.

The chain has TRBV18 and TRBJ1-5, with D uncertain. Between the trimmed V and J ends, which lost 1 base and 4 bases, there was a span of 8 bases. Germline values: CDR1 KGHSH, CDR2 LQKENI. The CDR3 contains 14 residues. The CDR3: CASSPLNGNQPQHF. CDR3 in DNA: TGTGCCAGCTCACCACTTAATGGGAATCAGCCCCAGCATTTT. The variable domain in full, with the rest retrieved from reference TRBV18 and TRBJ1-5, is NAGVMQNPRHLVRRRGQEARLRCSPMKGHSHVYWYRQLPEEGLKFMVYLQKENIIDESGMPKERFSAEFPKEGPSILRIQQVVRGDSAAYFCASSPLNGNQPQHFGDGTRLSIL.

The chain links TRBV10-2 to TRBJ2-7; TRBD2 aligns across 14 bases. CDR1 is WSHSY and CDR2 is SAAADI in the germline V gene. V shed 0 bases, J shed 2 bases, and the junction held 9 bases outside the gene matches. The CDR3 is 19 residues long. CDR3 nucleotides: TGCGCCAGCAGTGAGTCGTTCGGACTAGCGGGGGGCTACGCCTACGAGCAGTACTTC. Encoded protein: CASSESFGLAGGYAYEQYF.

This sequence joins TRBV7-9 and TRBJ2-1, with TRBD1 matching 10 bases. Germline CDR1 and CDR2: SEHNR and FQNEAQ (reference sequence). The V segment lost 0 bases and the J segment 8 bases; nucleotides outside the gene matches: 4. The CDR3 contains 15 residues. CDR3 bases: TGTGCCAGCAGCTTAGCGCGGACAGGGGGATATGAGCAGTTCTTC. It codes for CASSLARTGGYEQFF.

This rearrangement joins TRBV5-1 to TRBJ2-7; tentatively, D is TRBD1 (6 bases). The CDR3 loop spans 16 amino acids. From germline, CDR1 is SGHRS and CDR2 YFSETQ. V was shortened by 4 bases and J by 5 bases, with 22 bases between the two germline ends. The CDR3 DNA sequence: TGCGCCAGCAGCCCTTTAAAACAGGGCTGGTCCGACGAGCAGTACTTC. This encodes CASSPLKQGWSDEQYF.

The J gene is TRBJ1-2, the V gene TRBV2; D is unclear. The V end lost 1 base, the J end lost 7 bases, and 10 bases lay between the germline ends. The CDR3 extends over 13 amino acids. CDR1 SNHLY and CDR2 FYNNEI come from the germline V gene. The CDR3 nucleotides read TGTGCCAGCAGTGAAGAAGCCGGGTTTGGCTACACCTTC. It specifies CASSEEAGFGYTF.